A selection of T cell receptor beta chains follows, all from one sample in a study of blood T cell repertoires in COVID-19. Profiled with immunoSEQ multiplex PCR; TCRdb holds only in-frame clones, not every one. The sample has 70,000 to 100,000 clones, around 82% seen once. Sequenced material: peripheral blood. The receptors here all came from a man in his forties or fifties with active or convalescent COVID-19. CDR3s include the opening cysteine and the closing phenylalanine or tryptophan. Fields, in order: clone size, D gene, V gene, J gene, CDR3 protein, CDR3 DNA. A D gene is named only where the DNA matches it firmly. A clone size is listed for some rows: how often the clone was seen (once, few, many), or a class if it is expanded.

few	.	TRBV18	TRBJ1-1	CASSPRGPMNTEAFF	TGTGCCAGCTCTCCCAGGGGTCCCATGAACACTGAAGCTTTCTTT
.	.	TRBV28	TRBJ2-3	CASRKGTDTQYF	TGTGCCAGCAGAAAGGGGACAGATACGCAGTATTTT
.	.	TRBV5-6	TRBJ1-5	CASSFFGLRNQPQHF	TGTGCCAGCAGCTTTTTCGGACTTCGCAATCAGCCCCAGCATTTT
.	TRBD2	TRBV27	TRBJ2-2	CASSLASGGPINTGELFF	TGTGCCAGCAGTTTGGCAAGCGGGGGCCCTATAAACACCGGGGAGCTGTTTTTT
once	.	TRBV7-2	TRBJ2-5	CASSLGQWQETQYF	TGTGCCAGCAGCTTAGGGCAGTGGCAAGAGACCCAGTACTTC
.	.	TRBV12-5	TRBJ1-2	CASGSSAENYGYTF	TGTGCTAGTGGTTCCTCCGCGGAAAACTATGGCTACACCTTC
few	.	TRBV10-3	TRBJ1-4	CATATSTNEKLFF	TGTGCCACCGCGACTTCAACTAATGAAAAACTGTTTTTT
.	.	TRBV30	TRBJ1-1	CAWSVRVGGTEAFF	TGTGCCTGGAGTGTACGAGTGGGGGGCACTGAAGCTTTCTTT
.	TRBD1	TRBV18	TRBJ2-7	CASSLPGQGALEQYF	TGTGCCAGCTCACTCCCGGGACAGGGGGCTCTCGAGCAGTACTTC
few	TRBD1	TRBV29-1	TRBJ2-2	CSVQGAFMDTGELFF	TGCAGCGTCCAGGGGGCGTTTATGGACACCGGGGAGCTGTTTTTT
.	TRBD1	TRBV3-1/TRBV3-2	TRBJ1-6	CASSQVQGNSPLHF	TGTGCCAGCAGCCAAGTACAGGGGAATTCACCCCTCCACTTT
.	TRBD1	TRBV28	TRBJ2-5	CASSSPFRDRGKETQYF	TGTGCCAGCAGTTCACCCTTCCGGGACAGGGGTAAAGAGACCCAGTACTTC
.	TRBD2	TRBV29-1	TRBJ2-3	CSVEGMERGVPTDTQYF	TGCAGCGTTGAGGGGATGGAGCGGGGGGTTCCCACAGATACGCAGTATTTT
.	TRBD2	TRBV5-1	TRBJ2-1	CASSLVLAANNEQFF	TGCGCCAGCAGCTTGGTTCTAGCGGCAAACAATGAGCAGTTCTTC
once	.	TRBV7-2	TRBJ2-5	CASSLDPGDQETQYF	TGTGCCAGCAGCTTAGACCCGGGGGACCAAGAGACCCAGTACTTC
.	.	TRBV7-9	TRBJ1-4	CASSPVGGQNEKLFF	TGTGCCAGCAGCCCCGTGGGGGGGCAGAATGAAAAACTGTTTTTT
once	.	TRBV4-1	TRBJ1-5	CASSQMSGSSNQPQHF	TGCGCCAGCAGCCAGATGAGTGGGAGTAGCAATCAGCCCCAGCATTTT
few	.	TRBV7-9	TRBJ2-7	CASELSYEQYF	TGTGCCAGTGAACTATCCTACGAGCAGTACTTC
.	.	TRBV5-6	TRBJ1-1	CASSLVYSQNTEAFF	TGTGCCAGCAGCTTGGTCTACAGCCAGAACACTGAAGCTTTCTTT
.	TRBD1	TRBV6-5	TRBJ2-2	CASGGQGGTGELFF	TGTGCCAGCGGCGGACAGGGTGGCACCGGGGAGCTGTTTTTT
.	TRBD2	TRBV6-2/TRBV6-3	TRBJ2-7	CASSPLAGDSYEQYF	TGTGCCAGCAGCCCCCTAGCGGGGGACTCCTACGAGCAGTACTTC
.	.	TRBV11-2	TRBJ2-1	CASSSGAGSYNEQFF	TGTGCCAGCAGCTCAGGGGCCGGCTCCTACAATGAGCAGTTCTTC
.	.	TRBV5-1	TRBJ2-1	CASSLGGLSPGSNEQFF	TGCGCCAGCAGCTTGGGGGGATTGTCCCCAGGGTCCAATGAGCAGTTCTTC
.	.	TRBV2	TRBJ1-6	CASSQPGANSPLHF	TGTGCCAGCAGCCAGCCGGGTGCTAATTCACCCCTCCACTTT
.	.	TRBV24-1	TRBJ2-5	CATSRQGRETQYF	TGTGCCACCAGTCGGCAGGGTAGGGAGACCCAGTACTTC
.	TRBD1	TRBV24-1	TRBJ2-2	CATSDSTGFYTGELFF	TGTGCCACCAGTGATTCGACAGGGTTCTATACCGGGGAGCTGTTTTTT
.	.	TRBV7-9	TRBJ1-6	CASSLGAMYNSPLHF	TGTGCCAGCAGCTTAGGGGCTATGTATAATTCACCCCTCCACTTT
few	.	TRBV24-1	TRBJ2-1	CATSERDEQFF	TGTGCCACCAGTGAACGGGATGAGCAGTTCTTC
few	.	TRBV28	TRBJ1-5	CASSLTGPSNQPQHF	TGTGCCAGCAGTTTGACAGGTCCTAGCAATCAGCCCCAGCATTTT
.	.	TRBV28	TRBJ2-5	CASSTFWGRQETQYF	TGTGCCAGCAGTACCTTCTGGGGGCGGCAAGAGACCCAGTACTTC
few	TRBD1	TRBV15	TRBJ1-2	CATSRPGQGAHGYTF	TGTGCCACCAGCAGACCGGGACAGGGGGCGCATGGCTACACCTTC
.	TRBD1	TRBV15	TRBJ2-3	CATSGRTGGLTDTQYF	TGTGCCACCAGCGGCAGGACAGGGGGCTTGACAGATACGCAGTATTTT
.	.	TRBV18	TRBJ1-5	CASSPTQGSNQPQHF	TGTGCCAGCTCACCAACCCAGGGTAGCAATCAGCCCCAGCATTTT
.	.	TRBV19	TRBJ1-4	CASSMPGEEVKLFF	TGTGCCAGTAGTATGCCGGGGGAAGAGGTAAAACTGTTTTTT
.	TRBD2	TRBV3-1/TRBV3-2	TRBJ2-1	CASGGTTFRYNEQFF	TGTGCCAGCGGGGGGACTACGTTCCGATACAATGAGCAGTTCTTC
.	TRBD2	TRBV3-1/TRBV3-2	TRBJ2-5	CASSDTSGKETQYF	TGTGCCAGCAGCGACACTAGCGGAAAAGAGACCCAGTACTTC
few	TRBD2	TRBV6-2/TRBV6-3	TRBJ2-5	CASSYQPGLAGGQETQYF	TGTGCCAGCAGTTACCAACCCGGACTAGCGGGGGGCCAAGAGACCCAGTACTTC